Detailed here is one T cell receptor (beta chain). The record originates from a study of cytomegalovirus exposure and HLA in healthy donors. This CDR3 has 14 amino acids. Trimming cost V 5 bases and J 6 bases; bases outside gene matches: 10. Germline V lookup: CDR1 MNHNS, CDR2 SASEGT. The PCR was carried out with 60 Vbeta primers and 13 Jbeta primers. Profiled with immunoSEQ multiplex PCR; TCRdb holds only in-frame clones, not every one. The sample lists roughly 230,000 clones; around 90% were seen once. This rearrangement joins TRBV6-1 to TRBJ2-7; 7 bases are a match to TRBD1. The specimen sequenced was PBMCs. This receptor was taken from a girl aged 2-9 years in good health and CMV-seronegative. Written as DNA, the CDR3 is TGTGCCAGCAGTATGGGACAGAACAATTTCGAGCAGTACTTC. This gives the protein CASSMGQNNFEQYF.